The present entry profiles one T cell receptor delta chain with its context. The target antigen is unknown. An end of the junction does not agree with germline; a read error may underlie this. Thymocytes were sorted as CD3+ TCRVdelta1+ TCRVdelta2- after alphabeta T cell depletion. Vdelta1+ thymocyte sorts reached between roughly 97% and 99.6% purity. This sample is part of a study of Vδ1+ human thymocytes. The study's findings and limits: Despite high sort purity, roughly a fifth of thymic T cell receptor delta sequences were Vdelta2. In the thymus, TRG and TRD repertoires looked highly polyclonal with Gaussian CDR3 lengths. TRD repertoires were essentially private, unlike widely shared TRG clonotypes.

This CDR3 region has 16 residues. Per germline, CDR1 TSWWSYY and CDR2 QGS. Extracted RNA was reverse transcribed into cDNA. Pooled V-gene forward primers with one constant-region reverse primer generated the CDR3 amplicons by multiplex PCR. With CATT, TCRdb re-called clones from the multiplex PCR reads. The sample lists some 73,000 delta-chain clones, 30% to 40% occurring once. The TCR comes from a boy under three years old who had congenital heart surgery. This chain links TRDV1 with TRDJ1; the D gene is possibly TRDD3 (6 bases). Sequencing was done on a sample of Vdelta1+ gamma-delta thymocytes from the thymus. Subset specified: FACS-sorted CD3+ TCRalphabeta- TCRVdelta1+ TCRVdelta2- thymocytes. Written as DNA, the CDR3 is TGTGCTCTTGGGGAAACATGGATACACCACACCGATCAACTCATCTTT. It is translated as CALGETWIHHTDQLIF.